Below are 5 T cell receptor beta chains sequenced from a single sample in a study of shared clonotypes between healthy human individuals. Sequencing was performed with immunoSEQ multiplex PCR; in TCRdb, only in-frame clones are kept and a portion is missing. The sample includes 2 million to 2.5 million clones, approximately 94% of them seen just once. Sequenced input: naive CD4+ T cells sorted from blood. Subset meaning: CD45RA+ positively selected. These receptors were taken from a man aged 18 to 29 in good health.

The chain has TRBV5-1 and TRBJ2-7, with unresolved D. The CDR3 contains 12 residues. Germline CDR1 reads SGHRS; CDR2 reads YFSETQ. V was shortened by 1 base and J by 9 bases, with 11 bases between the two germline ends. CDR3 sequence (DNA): TGCGCCAGCAGCTTGCCCCATGACCTGCAGTACTTC. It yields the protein CASSLPHDLQYF.

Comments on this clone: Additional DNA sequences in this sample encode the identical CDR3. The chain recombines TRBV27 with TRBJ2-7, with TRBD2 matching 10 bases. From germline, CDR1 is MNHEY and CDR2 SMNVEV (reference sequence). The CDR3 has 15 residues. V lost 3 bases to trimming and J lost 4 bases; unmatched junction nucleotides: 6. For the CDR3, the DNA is TGTGCCAGCAGTTTCAGGCTAGCGGGAGTATACGAGCAGTACTTC. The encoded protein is CASSFRLAGVYEQYF.

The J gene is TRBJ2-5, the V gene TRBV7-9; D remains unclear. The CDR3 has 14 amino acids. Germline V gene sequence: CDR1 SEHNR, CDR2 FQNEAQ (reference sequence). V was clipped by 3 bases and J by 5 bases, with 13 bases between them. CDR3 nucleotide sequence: TGTGCCAGCAGCTTCCCGACGGATCGGGAGACCCAGTACTTC. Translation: CASSFPTDRETQYF.

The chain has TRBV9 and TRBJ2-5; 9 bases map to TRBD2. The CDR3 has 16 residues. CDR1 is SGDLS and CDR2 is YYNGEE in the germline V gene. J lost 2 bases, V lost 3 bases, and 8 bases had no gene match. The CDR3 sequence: CASSAPPTSGQETQYF. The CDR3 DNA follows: TGTGCCAGCAGCGCCCCCCCGACTAGCGGACAAGAGACCCAGTACTTC.

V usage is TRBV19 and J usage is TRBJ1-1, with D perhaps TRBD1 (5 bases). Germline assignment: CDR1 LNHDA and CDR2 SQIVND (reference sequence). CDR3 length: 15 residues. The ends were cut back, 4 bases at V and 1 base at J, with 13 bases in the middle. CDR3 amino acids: CASSRSETENTEAFF. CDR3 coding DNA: TGTGCCAGTAGTAGGTCGGAGACAGAGAACACTGAAGCTTTCTTT.